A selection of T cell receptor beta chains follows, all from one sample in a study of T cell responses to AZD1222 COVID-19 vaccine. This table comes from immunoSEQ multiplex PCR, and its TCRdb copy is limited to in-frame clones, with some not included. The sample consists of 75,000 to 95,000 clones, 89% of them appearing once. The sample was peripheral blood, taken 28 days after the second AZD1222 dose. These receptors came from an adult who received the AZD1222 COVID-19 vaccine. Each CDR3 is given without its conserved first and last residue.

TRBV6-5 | ASRPTATNEKLF
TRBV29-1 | SVDGSGVVGEQY
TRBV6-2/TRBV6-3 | ASSYAGSYEQY
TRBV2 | ASTSNTGELF
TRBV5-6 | ASNWLQGQQF
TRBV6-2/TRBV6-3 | ASSGGQGDETQY
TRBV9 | ASSVDVQGHSYEQY
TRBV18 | ASSPTRLTSGEETQY
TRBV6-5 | ASSYFRGQPQH
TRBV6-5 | ASTPSRGNTGELF
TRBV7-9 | ASAGFVDSHYGYT
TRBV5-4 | ASSRSITGELF
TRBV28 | ASSNDRGAYEQY
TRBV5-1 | ASSPRSDRDRVNTGELF
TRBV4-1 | ASSQFLFGAKNIQY
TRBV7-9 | ASSSTGGTGELF
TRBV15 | ATSPYRGIKNQPQH
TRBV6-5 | ASSYMGADYGYT
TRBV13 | ASRVRGGLDTEAF
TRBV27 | ASGPTGVYGYT
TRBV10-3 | AISEAQGRLNQPQH
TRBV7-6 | ASSLAVRTANEKLF
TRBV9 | ASSVGGPNQPQH
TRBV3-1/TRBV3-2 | ASSTWDTEAF
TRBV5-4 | ASSIPGELNEQF
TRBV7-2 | ASSPDVVNTEAF
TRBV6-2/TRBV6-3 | ASSYSQGTEAF
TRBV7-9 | ASSPGTGQGGYT
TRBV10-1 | ASSESIRDRPYNEQF
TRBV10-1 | ASSWTGKNSPLH
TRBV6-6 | ASSSDREVAKNIQY
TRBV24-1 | ATSDPGTGGVEKLF
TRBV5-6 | ASSPMSGGARNEQF
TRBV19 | ASRQDPQETQY
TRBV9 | ASTLGQGSSGANVLT
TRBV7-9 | ASSLDRGLGSYNSPLH
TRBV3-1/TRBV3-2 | ASSRWTSGGSTDTQY
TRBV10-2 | ASSDPGQGMGPQH
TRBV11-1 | ASSHRQGPNYEQY
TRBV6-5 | ASSYSSGETNYGYT
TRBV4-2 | ASSQAPSPGEADTQY
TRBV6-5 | ASSFTQDRGAPLH
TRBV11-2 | ASSFLRETQY
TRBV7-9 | ASPGQGNEKLF
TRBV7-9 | ASSLVSGWGTEAF
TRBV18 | ASSQGTSNQPQH
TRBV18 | ASSPSARGQPQH